Listed here are 8 T cell receptor beta chains from one sample, sequenced in a study of cytomegalovirus exposure and HLA in healthy donors. PCR employed 60 Vbeta and 13 Jbeta primers. TCRdb's copy holds only in-frame clones and misses some; the assay was immunoSEQ multiplex PCR. The sample contains 120,000 to 150,000 clones, around 9.6% of which appear only once. Sequencing used PBMCs. The receptors derive from a male donor in good health and CMV-seronegative.

This chain joins TRBV27 and TRBJ2-2; D might be TRBD2 (5 bases). Trimming removed 3 bases at V and 6 bases at J, with 14 bases between. Germline values: CDR1 MNHEY, CDR2 SMNVEV (reference sequence). The CDR3 totals 15 residues. CDR3 sequence: CASSFYRELAGELFF. The CDR3 bases are TGTGCCAGCAGTTTTTATAGGGAGTTGGCCGGGGAGCTGTTTTTT.

The chain recombines TRBV7-2 with TRBJ2-3, with D hard to call. V shed 5 bases and J shed 6 bases, with 6 bases lying between them. CDR1 and CDR2 from the germline V gene are SGHTA and FQGNSA. The CDR3 has 11 amino acids. This chain's CDR3 is CASSSYDTQYF. DNA for the CDR3: TGTGCCAGCAGCAGCTACGATACGCAGTATTTT.

This chain links TRBV4-3 with TRBJ2-7; 10 bases align to TRBD1. Germline CDR1 and CDR2: LGHNA and YSLEER. CDR3 length: 14 residues. After removal of 4 bases from V and 3 bases from J, the junction contained 3 bases not matched to a gene. CDR3 sequence: CASSPGTGDYEQYF. In DNA form, the CDR3 reads TGCGCCAGCAGCCCCGGGACAGGGGACTACGAGCAGTACTTC.

The table lists this clone with a few counts. The chain is built from TRBV5-1 and TRBJ1-1; a weak D match, TRBD1 (5 bases). V was pared by 2 bases and J by 8 bases, with 10 bases between. This CDR3 is built from 12 residues. Germline V gene data show CDR1 as SGHRS and CDR2 as YFSETQ. This CDR3 is CASSFWGGEAFF. CDR3 nucleotide sequence: TGCGCCAGCAGCTTTTGGGGGGGAGAAGCTTTCTTT.

This rearrangement joins TRBV5-6 to TRBJ2-1; 10 positions agree with TRBD1. CDR3 length: 16 amino acids. V lost 0 bases to trimming and J lost 6 bases; unmatched junction nucleotides: 6. CDR1 SGHDT and CDR2 YYEEEE come from the germline V gene. CDR3: CASSLGLRDRGNEQFF. CDR3 nucleotide sequence: TGTGCCAGCAGCTTGGGGCTCCGGGACAGGGGCAATGAGCAGTTCTTC. Full variable domain (rest looked up from reference TRBV5-6 and TRBJ2-1): DAGVTQSPTHLIKTRGQQVTLRCSPKSGHDTVSWYQQALGQGPQFIFQYYEEEERQRGNFPDRFSGHQFPNYSSELNVNALLLGDSALYLCASSLGLRDRGNEQFFGPGTRLTVL.

This clone was counted between two and nine times. This rearrangement joins TRBV6-4 to TRBJ2-3; D is undetermined. The germline gives CDR1 MRHNA, CDR2 SNTAGT. This CDR3 contains 13 residues. Trimming left V 4 bases short and J 5 bases short, with 10 bases between. The CDR3 reads CASSGRPGDTQYF. CDR3 DNA: TGTGCCAGCAGTGGGCGGCCTGGAGATACGCAGTATTTT.

With regard to this clone: Lacking the conserved final phenylalanine or tryptophan, this CDR3 likely reflects a read error. This chain connects TRBV28 to TRBJ1-5; D not resolved. The CDR3 runs 11 residues. Trimming pared 8 bases from V and 9 bases from J, leaving 11 bases between. CDR1 and CDR2 from the germline V gene are MDHEN and SYDVKM. DNA of the CDR3: TGTGCCAGCGACGGAGTGGCGCCCCAGCATGTT. Translated: CASDGVAPQHV.

This clone was seen a handful of times. J is TRBJ2-7 and V is TRBV5-6, with 12 bases fitting TRBD2. Germline CDR1 and CDR2: SGHDT and YYEEEE. CDR3 length: 15 residues. Trimming cost V 2 bases and J 5 bases; bases outside gene matches: 5. DNA for the CDR3: TGTGCCAGCAGCTTCTGGACTAGCGGGACCCACGAGCAGTACTTC. Amino acids: CASSFWTSGTHEQYF.